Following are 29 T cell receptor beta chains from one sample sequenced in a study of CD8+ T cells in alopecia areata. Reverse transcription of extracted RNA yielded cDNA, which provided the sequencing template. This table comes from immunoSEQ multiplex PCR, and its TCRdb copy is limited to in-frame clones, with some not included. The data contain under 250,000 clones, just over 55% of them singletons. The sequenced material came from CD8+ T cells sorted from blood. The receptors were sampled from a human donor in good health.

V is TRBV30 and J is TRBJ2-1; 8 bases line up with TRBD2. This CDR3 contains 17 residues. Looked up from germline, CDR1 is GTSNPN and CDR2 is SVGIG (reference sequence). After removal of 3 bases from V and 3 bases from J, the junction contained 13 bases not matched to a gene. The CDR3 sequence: CAWSRAAARGDYNEQFF. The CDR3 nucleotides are TGTGCCTGGAGCAGAGCGGCGGCGCGGGGGGACTACAATGAGCAGTTCTTC.

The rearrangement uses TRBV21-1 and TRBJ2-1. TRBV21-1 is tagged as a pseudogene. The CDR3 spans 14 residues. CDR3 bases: TGTGCCAGCAGCAAAGTGGGGAAATACAATGAGCAGTTCTTC. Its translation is CASSKVGKYNEQFF.

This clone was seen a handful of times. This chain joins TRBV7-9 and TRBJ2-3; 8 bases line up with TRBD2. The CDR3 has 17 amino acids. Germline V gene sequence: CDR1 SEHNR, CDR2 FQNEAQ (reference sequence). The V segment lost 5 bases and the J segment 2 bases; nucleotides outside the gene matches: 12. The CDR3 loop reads CASSTWVAGSHTDTQYF. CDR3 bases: TGTGCCAGCAGCACGTGGGTAGCGGGGTCCCACACAGATACGCAGTATTTT.

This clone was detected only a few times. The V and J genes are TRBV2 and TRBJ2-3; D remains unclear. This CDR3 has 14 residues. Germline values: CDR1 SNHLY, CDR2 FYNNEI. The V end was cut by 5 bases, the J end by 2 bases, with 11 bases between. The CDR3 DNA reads TGTGCCAGCAGTCAACCCCACTCCACAGATACGCAGTATTTT. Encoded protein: CASSQPHSTDTQYF.

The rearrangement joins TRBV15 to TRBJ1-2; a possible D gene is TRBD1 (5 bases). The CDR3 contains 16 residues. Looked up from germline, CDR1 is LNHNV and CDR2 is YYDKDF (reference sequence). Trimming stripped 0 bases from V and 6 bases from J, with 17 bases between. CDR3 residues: CATSRDHGQGTDGYTF. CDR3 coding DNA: TGTGCCACCAGCAGAGATCACGGGCAGGGAACCGATGGCTACACCTTC.

The CDR3 region is CATSRDLGGSTEAFF. The CDR3 DNA reads TGTGCCACCAGCAGAGATCTGGGTGGTAGTACTGAAGCTTTCTTT. The chain carries TRBV15 and TRBJ1-1, with D uncertain. Germline CDR1 LNHNV, CDR2 YYDKDF (reference sequence). V lost 0 bases to trimming and J lost 5 bases, with 13 bases between them. The CDR3 length is 15 residues.

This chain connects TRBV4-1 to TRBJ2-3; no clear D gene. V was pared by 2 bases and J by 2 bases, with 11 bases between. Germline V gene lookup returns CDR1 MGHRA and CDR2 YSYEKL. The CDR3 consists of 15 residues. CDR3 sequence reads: CASSQKSQFTDTQYF. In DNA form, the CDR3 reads TGCGCCAGCAGCCAAAAGTCACAGTTCACAGATACGCAGTATTTT.

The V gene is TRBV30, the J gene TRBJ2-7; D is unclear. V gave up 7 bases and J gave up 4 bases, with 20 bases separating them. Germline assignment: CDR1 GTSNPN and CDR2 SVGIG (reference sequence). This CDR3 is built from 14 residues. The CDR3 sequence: CALTLRQSEYEQYF. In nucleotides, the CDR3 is TGTGCCTTGACTTTAAGGCAGTCTGAATACGAGCAGTACTTC. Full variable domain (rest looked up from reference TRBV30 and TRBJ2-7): SQTIHQWPATLVQPVGSPLSLECTVEGTSNPNLYWYRQAAGRGLQLLFYSVGIGQISSEVPQNLSASRPQDRQFILSSKKLLLSDSGFYLCALTLRQSEYEQYFGPGTRLTVT.

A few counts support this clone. The CDR3 loop reads CASGLEGLAVYEQYF. The CDR3 DNA is TGTGCTAGTGGTTTGGAGGGACTAGCGGTCTACGAGCAGTACTTC. The J gene is TRBJ2-7, the V gene TRBV12-5; TRBD2 aligns across 11 bases. With V trimmed by 1 base and J by 3 bases, 2 bases remained unmatched. Germline lookup yields CDR1 LGHNT and CDR2 FRNRAP. The CDR3 extends over 15 amino acids.

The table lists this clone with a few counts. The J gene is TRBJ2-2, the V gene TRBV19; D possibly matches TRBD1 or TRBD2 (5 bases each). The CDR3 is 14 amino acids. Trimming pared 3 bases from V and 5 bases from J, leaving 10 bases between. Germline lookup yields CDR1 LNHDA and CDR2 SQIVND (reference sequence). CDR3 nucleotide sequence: TGTGCCAGTAGTATGGGGGTGGTGACCGGGGAGCTGTTTTTT. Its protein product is CASSMGVVTGELFF.

In DNA form, the CDR3 reads TGTGCCAGTAGTCCCCGTTCCCCCTCTAGCGGGGGTTTGGAGACCCAGTACTTC. It yields the protein CASSPRSPSSGGLETQYF. The chain has TRBV19 and TRBJ2-5, with 10 bases identical to TRBD2. This CDR3 region has 18 residues. Germline-derived CDR1 and CDR2 are LNHDA and SQIVND (reference sequence). Trimming removed 5 bases from V and 5 bases from J; junction bases left unmatched: 17.

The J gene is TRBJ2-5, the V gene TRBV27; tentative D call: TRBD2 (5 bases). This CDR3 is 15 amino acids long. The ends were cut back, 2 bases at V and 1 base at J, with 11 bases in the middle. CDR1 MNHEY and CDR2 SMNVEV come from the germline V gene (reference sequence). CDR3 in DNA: TGTGCCAGCAGTTTAGTCCCAGCGGCCCAAGAGACCCAGTACTTC. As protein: CASSLVPAAQETQYF.

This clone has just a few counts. The CDR3, as DNA: TGCAGCGTTGAAGGGTCGACTAGCGGGGCGCGAGCCAAAAACATTCAGTACTTC. This encodes CSVEGSTSGARAKNIQYF. J is TRBJ2-4 and V is TRBV29-1; 11 nucleotides align to TRBD2. CDR3 length: 18 amino acids. V shed 1 base and J 0 bases; nucleotides not matched to a gene: 8. The V gene's germline CDR1 is SQVTM and CDR2 ANQGSEA.

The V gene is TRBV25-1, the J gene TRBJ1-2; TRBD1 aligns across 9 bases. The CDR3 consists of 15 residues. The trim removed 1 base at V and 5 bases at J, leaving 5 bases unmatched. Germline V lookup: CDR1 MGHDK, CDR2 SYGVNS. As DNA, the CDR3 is TGTGCCAGCAGTGAATGGGAACAGGGGGCATATGGCTACACCTTC. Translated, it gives CASSEWEQGAYGYTF.

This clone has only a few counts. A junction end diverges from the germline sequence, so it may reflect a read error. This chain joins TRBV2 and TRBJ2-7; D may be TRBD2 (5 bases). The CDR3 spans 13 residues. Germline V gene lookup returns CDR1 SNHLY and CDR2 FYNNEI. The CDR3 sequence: CASSELPTSWRDF. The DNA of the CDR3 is TGTGCCAGCAGTGAATTACCAACGTCGTGGCGGGACTTC. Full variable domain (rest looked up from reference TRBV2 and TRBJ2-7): EPEVTQTPSHQVTQMGQEVILRCVPISNHLYFYWYRQILGQKVEFLVSFYNNEISEKSEIFDDQFSVERPDGSNFTLKIRSTKLEDSAMYFCASSELPTSWRDFGPGTRLTVT.

The chain's CDR3 is CASRKTGGQETQYF. The CDR3 DNA reads as TGTGCCAGCAGGAAAACAGGGGGCCAAGAGACCCAGTACTTC. The chain recombines TRBV5-6 with TRBJ2-5; 8 bases fit TRBD1. The CDR3 consists of 14 residues. Trimming at V came to 5 bases and at J to 1 base, leaving 4 bases not matched to a gene. Germline values: CDR1 SGHDT, CDR2 YYEEEE.

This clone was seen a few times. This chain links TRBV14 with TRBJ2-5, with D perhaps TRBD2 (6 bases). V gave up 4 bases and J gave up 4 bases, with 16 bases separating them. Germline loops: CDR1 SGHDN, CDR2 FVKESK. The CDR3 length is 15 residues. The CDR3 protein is CASSPRGDGRETQYF. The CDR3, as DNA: TGTGCCAGCAGCCCCCGCGGGGATGGGCGAGAGACCCAGTACTTC.

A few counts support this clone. The CDR3 protein is CSARTGVEQYF. The CDR3 DNA is TGCAGTGCTCGCACAGGGGTCGAGCAGTACTTC. The chain uses TRBV20-1 and TRBJ2-7; 7 nucleotides align to TRBD1. CDR3 length: 11 residues. Germline CDR1 and CDR2: DFQATT and SNEGSKA (reference sequence). With 5 bases clipped from V and 6 bases from J, the junction kept 4 bases outside the gene matches.

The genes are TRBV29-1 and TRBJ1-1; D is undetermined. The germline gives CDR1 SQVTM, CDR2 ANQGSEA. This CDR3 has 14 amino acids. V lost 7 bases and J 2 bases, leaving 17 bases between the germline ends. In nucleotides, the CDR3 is TGCAGCGGACTCGGCGGAGACACTAACACTGAAGCTTTCTTT. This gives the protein CSGLGGDTNTEAFF.

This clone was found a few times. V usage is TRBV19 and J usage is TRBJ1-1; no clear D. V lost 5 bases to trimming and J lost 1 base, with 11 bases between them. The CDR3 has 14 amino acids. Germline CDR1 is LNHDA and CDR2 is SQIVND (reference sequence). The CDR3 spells CASSPKHPNTEAFF. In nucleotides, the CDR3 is TGTGCCAGTAGTCCCAAACACCCGAACACTGAAGCTTTCTTT.

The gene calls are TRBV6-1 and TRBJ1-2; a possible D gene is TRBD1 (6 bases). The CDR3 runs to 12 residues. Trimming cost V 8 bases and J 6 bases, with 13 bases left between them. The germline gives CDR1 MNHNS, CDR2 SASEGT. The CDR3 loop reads CASADRTHGYTF. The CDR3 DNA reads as TGTGCCAGCGCTGACAGGACCCATGGCTACACCTTC.

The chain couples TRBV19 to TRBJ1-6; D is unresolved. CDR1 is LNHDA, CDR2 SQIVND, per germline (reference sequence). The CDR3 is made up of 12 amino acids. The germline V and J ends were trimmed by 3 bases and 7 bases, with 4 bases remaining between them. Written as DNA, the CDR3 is TGTGCCAGTAGTATGTGGAATTCACCCCTCCACTTT. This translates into CASSMWNSPLHF.

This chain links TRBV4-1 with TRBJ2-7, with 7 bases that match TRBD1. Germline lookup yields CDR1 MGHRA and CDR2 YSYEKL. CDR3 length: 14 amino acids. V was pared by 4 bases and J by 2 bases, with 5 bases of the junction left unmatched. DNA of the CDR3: TGCGCCAGCAGCCTCCCGGGACAGACCTACGAGCAGTACTTC. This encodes CASSLPGQTYEQYF.

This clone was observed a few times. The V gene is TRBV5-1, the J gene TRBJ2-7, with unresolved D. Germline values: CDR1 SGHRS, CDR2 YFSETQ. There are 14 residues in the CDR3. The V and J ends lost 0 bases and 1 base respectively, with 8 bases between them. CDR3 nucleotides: TGCGCCAGCAGCTTGGAAGCAAATTCCTACGAGCAGTACTTC. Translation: CASSLEANSYEQYF.

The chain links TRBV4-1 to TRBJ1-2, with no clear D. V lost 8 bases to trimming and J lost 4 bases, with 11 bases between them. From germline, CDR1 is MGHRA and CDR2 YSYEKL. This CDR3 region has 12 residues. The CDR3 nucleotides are TGCGCCAGCGCAGGTTCCAGCTATGGCTACACCTTC. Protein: CASAGSSYGYTF.

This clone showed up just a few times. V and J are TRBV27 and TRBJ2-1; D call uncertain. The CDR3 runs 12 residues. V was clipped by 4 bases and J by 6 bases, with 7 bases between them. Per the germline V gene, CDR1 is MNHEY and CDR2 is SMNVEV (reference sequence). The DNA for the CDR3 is TGTGCCAGCAGTTCTAACCTCAATGAGCAGTTCTTC. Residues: CASSSNLNEQFF.

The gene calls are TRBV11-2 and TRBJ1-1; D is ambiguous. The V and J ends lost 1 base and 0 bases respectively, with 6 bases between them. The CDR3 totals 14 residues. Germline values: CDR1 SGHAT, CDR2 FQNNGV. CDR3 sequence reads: CASSLAEVNTEAFF. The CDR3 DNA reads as TGTGCCAGCAGCTTAGCCGAGGTGAACACTGAAGCTTTCTTT.

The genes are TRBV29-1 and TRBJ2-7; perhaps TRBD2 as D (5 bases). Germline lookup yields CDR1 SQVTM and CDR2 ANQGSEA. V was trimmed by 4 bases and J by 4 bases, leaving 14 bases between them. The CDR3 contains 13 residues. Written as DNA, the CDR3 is TGCAGCGTTGTCTTGTCAGGCGGGTACGAGCAGTACTTC. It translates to CSVVLSGGYEQYF.

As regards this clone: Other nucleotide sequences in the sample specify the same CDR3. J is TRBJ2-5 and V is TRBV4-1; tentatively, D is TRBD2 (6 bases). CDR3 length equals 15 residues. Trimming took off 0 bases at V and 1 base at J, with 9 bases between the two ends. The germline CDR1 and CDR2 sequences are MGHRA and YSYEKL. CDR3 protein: CASSQEGGRQETQYF. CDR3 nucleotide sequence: TGCGCCAGCAGCCAAGAGGGGGGACGCCAAGAGACCCAGTACTTC.